The clone carrying this TCR beta chain was detected a few times. No antigen is known for it. With 60 Vbeta and 13 Jbeta primers, the PCR was carried out. TCRdb keeps only in-frame clones here, not all; method: immunoSEQ multiplex PCR. The sample lists about 130,000 clones; approximately 75% were seen once. These donors counted as nominally healthy when sampled, but unrecorded immune exposures were likely. The data originate from a study of cytomegalovirus exposure and HLA in healthy donors. General study points: Earlier findings revealed that most TCR beta V segments proved productive either about 87% or about 30% of the time. Later analysis identified several of the most significant clusters that appeared linked to common viral pathogens. The authors confirmed in vitro that a few CMV-associated chains were specific for CMV antigens.

The CDR3 runs 15 residues. Per the germline V gene, CDR1 is SGHDT and CDR2 is YYEEEE. J lost 3 bases, V lost 4 bases, and 8 bases had no gene match. This chain joins TRBV5-6 and TRBJ1-2, with 8 bases that match TRBD1. What was sequenced was PBMCs. This clonotype originated in a man aged 25-45 years in good health and CMV-seronegative. CDR3 nucleotides: TGTGCCAGCAGCAGCTGGACAGGGCGTTACTATGGCTACACCTTC. Translating gives CASSSWTGRYYGYTF.